Reported below is one T cell receptor beta chain. Authors' analysis steps: Cell counts per sample came from amplifying reference gene primers. Only in-frame clones appear in the TCRdb table, and some are missing; sequencing was by immunoSEQ multiplex PCR. The V and J calls and clone size come from that table; D and trimming were worked out from the DNA. Found here are hundreds of thousands of clones, approximately 86% of them singletons; the top ten hold about 8.6%. These data originate in a study of blood T cell repertoires in COVID-19. Turning to the study itself: Acute-phase and convalescent COVID-19 samples originated in the United States, Italy and Spain. T cells, B-cell-depleted T cells, or PBMCs provided the cDNA or gDNA that served as material.

V dropped 1 base and J dropped 3; count of bases not matched to a gene: 8. CDR1 and CDR2 from the germline V gene are LGHNT and FRNRAP. CDR3 length: 16 residues. The sample taken for sequencing was peripheral blood. The chain uses TRBV12-5 and TRBJ2-7; TRBD1 aligns across 8 bases. The sequence derives from a man between 18 and 29 years old with active or convalescent COVID-19. This CDR3 is CASGLAQGAYFYEQYF. CDR3 nucleotides: TGTGCTAGTGGTTTGGCCCAGGGGGCGTATTTCTACGAGCAGTACTTC.